Each of the 6 T cell receptor beta chains below was sequenced from the same sample in a study of T-cell reconstitution after alpha-beta-depleted transplantation in children. Using unique molecular identifiers, the investigators prepared the TCRbeta library. TCRdb recomputed calls from the PCR reads with MiXCR, one row per CDR3 protein. The table lists hundreds of thousands of distinct CDR3 sequences, under 15% of them singletons, with 0.79% in the top ten. The material sequenced was PBMCs, taken before TCRalphabeta/CD19-depleted stem cell transplant. The receptors derive from a girl between 2 and 10 years old with congenital amegakaryocytic thrombocytopenia, due to receive a stem cell transplant.

This clonotype was detected only a few times. The rearrangement joins TRBV27 to TRBJ2-7, with TRBD2 matching over 12 bases. CDR3 length: 16 residues. Trimming took 6 bases from V and 1 from J; bases not matched to a gene: 7. CDR1 and CDR2 from the germline V gene are MNHEY and SMNVEV (reference sequence). The CDR3, as DNA: TGTGCCAGCAGCCCTCTAGCGGGAGGGGTGTCCTACGAGCAGTACTTC. Protein sequence: CASSPLAGGVSYEQYF.

This clonotype was picked up many times. The chain carries TRBV5-5 and TRBJ2-1; 8 bases match TRBD1. CDR3 size: 14 residues. The J segment lost 3 bases and the V segment lost 6 bases, leaving 5 bases of the junction unmatched. Germline CDR1 is SGHKS and CDR2 is YYEKEE (reference sequence). The CDR3 DNA sequence: TGTGCCAGCATTTCCGGGACAGGCTACAATGAGCAGTTCTTC. Translation gives CASISGTGYNEQFF.

This clonotype has at least ten counts. The chain links TRBV6-5 to TRBJ1-2, with 7 bases matching TRBD1. V lost 2 bases to trimming and J lost 0 bases; unmatched junction nucleotides: 6. Germline V gene sequence: CDR1 MNHEY, CDR2 SVGAGI. The CDR3 is 16 residues long. CDR3: CASSYRDSSTNYGYTF. CDR3 nucleotides: TGTGCCAGCAGTTACCGGGACAGCTCAACTAACTATGGCTACACCTTC.

At least ten counts were recorded for this clonotype. The chain couples TRBV25-1 to TRBJ2-3; 11 bases line up with TRBD2. CDR1 is MGHDK, CDR2 SYGVNS, per germline. The V gene end was trimmed by 1 base and the J gene end by 4 bases; junction bases not matched to a gene: 4. The CDR3 consists of 16 residues. The DNA for the CDR3 is TGTGCCAGCAGTGAATTAACTAGCGGGAGAGCAGATACGCAGTATTTT. Protein sequence: CASSELTSGRADTQYF.

There are many counts of this clonotype. The genes are TRBV20-1 and TRBJ2-1; D may correspond to TRBD1 or TRBD2 (6 bases each). Per the germline V gene, CDR1 is DFQATT and CDR2 is SNEGSKA (reference sequence). CDR3 length: 12 residues. Deletions cut 6 bases from V and 7 bases from J, with 13 bases between. The chain's CDR3 is CSARGQWNEQFF. CDR3 DNA sequence: TGCAGTGCCCGGGGGCAATGGAATGAGCAGTTCTTC.

This clonotype was detected ten times or more. The V gene is TRBV5-5, the J gene TRBJ2-7, with TRBD1 as a possible D gene (6 bases). CDR3 length: 15 residues. V was clipped by 3 bases and J by 0 bases, with 13 bases between them. Germline-derived CDR1 and CDR2 are SGHKS and YYEKEE (reference sequence). The CDR3 spells CASSSGQLSSYEQYF. The CDR3 DNA reads as TGTGCCAGCAGCTCCGGACAGTTGTCCTCCTACGAGCAGTACTTC.